This entry is about one T cell receptor beta chain. This sample was taken from a study of blood T cells in healthy people across ages. Sample-barcoded 5' priming and a J-beta primer mix drove a second PCR of 7 to 11 cycles. Via MiXCR, TCRdb re-called the 5' RACE reads, giving one row per CDR3 protein. The sample carries about 1.4 million distinct CDR3 sequences, around 59% recorded once. V was shortened by 1 base and J by 1 base, with 10 bases between the two germline ends. Looked up from germline, CDR1 is SNHLY and CDR2 is FYNNEI. This CDR3 has 15 residues. The sample comprised blood. The sequence was obtained from a man younger than 35 in good health. J is TRBJ2-5 and V is TRBV2; D perhaps matches TRBD2 (5 bases). This CDR3 reads CASSEGPGIQETQYF. CDR3 nucleotide sequence: TGTGCCAGCAGTGAAGGGCCGGGAATCCAAGAGACCCAGTACTTC.